This T cell receptor beta chain was identified in a study of T cells in Graves' hyperthyroidism and ophthalmopathy. In this sample, this clonotype turned up many times. Its antigen is currently unknown. Unmatched junction bases numbered 6, after V lost 3 bases and J lost 2 bases. CDR3 length: 15 amino acids. In germline, CDR1 is SGHTA, CDR2 FQGTGA. The TCR beta CDR3 regions underwent amplification using RNA transcripts as the source. TCR CDR3 underwent first-round RT-PCR with the HTBI primer set. TCRdb analysed the multiplex PCR reads with MiXCR anew, one entry per CDR3 protein. Of about 360,000 distinct CDR3 sequences listed, roughly an eighth are singletons. Study conclusions and caveats: Ophthalmopathy was identified by the model a median about seven months ahead of onset. Most clonotypes expanded in the thyroid (above 0.001) were also present in blood.

The chain joins TRBV7-3 to TRBJ2-7; 8 positions match TRBD1. The receptor was derived from a woman aged 18-35 years with Graves' hyperthyroidism. Material: blood. The CDR3: CASSFGDRGTYEQYF. CDR3 coding DNA: TGTGCCAGCAGCTTCGGTGACAGGGGAACCTACGAGCAGTACTTC.